A selection of T cell receptor beta chains follows, all from one sample in a study of shared clonotypes between healthy human individuals. Method: immunoSEQ multiplex PCR; TCRdb's copy keeps in-frame clones and lacks some. The sample contains some 2.1 million clones, roughly 95% of which appear only once. The sample taken for sequencing was naive CD4+ T cells sorted from blood. The receptors derive from a man in his late teens or twenties in good health. Each CDR3 is given with its conserved first and last residue. Each record gives: D gene, V gene, J gene, clone size, CDR3 protein, CDR3 DNA. A D gene is named only where the DNA matches it firmly. Some rows have no size entry. The others give once, few or many, or a class for an expanded clone.

>TRBD2|TRBV6-5|TRBJ2-7|few
CATRGGSYEQYF
TGTGCCACCCGCGGGGGTTCCTACGAGCAGTACTTC
>NA|TRBV2|TRBJ2-2|NA
CASSASRQNTGELFF
TGTGCCAGCAGTGCTAGTAGGCAAAACACCGGGGAGCTGTTTTTT
>TRBD1|TRBV10-3|TRBJ1-5|NA
CATGTGDQPQHF
TGTGCCACCGGGACAGGGGATCAGCCCCAGCATTTT
>NA|TRBV28|TRBJ1-5|NA
CASSLGGYSNQPQHF
TGTGCCAGCAGTTTGGGGGGGTATAGCAATCAGCCCCAGCATTTT
>NA|TRBV19|TRBJ1-5|NA
CASSTNRVHQPQHF
TGTGCCAGTAGTACAAACAGGGTACATCAGCCCCAGCATTTT
>NA|TRBV7-8|TRBJ1-2|NA
CASSAGDGYTF
TGTGCCAGCAGCGCGGGGGACGGCTACACCTTC
>NA|TRBV5-4|TRBJ2-4|NA
CASSPGGEGKYIQYF
TGTGCCAGCAGCCCAGGCGGGGAAGGGAAGTACATTCAGTACTTC
>NA|TRBV25-1|TRBJ1-1|NA
CASSASRGGPTEAFF
TGTGCCAGCAGTGCCTCCCGGGGGGGGCCCACTGAAGCTTTCTTT
>TRBD1|TRBV7-8|TRBJ1-2|NA
CASSLGTGAAYYGYTF
TGTGCCAGCAGCTTAGGTACAGGGGCAGCATACTATGGCTACACCTTC
>TRBD1|TRBV5-1|TRBJ1-2|NA
CASSLWQGDYGYTF
TGCGCCAGCAGCTTGTGGCAGGGGGACTATGGCTACACCTTC
>NA|TRBV30|TRBJ2-7|NA
CAWSPSVGQFSYEQYF
TGTGCCTGGAGCCCCTCCGTTGGACAGTTCTCCTACGAGCAGTACTTC
>NA|TRBV6-4|TRBJ1-1|NA
CASSASGGTEAFF
TGTGCCAGCAGTGCCTCGGGGGGGACTGAAGCTTTCTTT
>TRBD1|TRBV28|TRBJ2-1|NA
CASSQTGGDEQFF
TGTGCCAGCAGCCAGACAGGGGGGGATGAGCAGTTCTTC
>NA|TRBV6-4|TRBJ2-1|NA
CASSDRASSYNEQFF
TGTGCCAGCAGTGATCGTGCTAGTTCCTACAATGAGCAGTTCTTC
>NA|TRBV4-1|TRBJ1-1|NA
CASSQEKNMNTEAFF
TGCGCCAGCAGCCAAGAGAAGAACATGAACACTGAAGCTTTCTTT
>NA|TRBV7-9|TRBJ2-2|NA
CASSTGLTGELFF
TGTGCCAGCAGCACCGGACTCACCGGGGAGCTGTTTTTT
>NA|TRBV30|TRBJ2-2|NA
CAWSVQGANTGELFF
TGTGCCTGGAGTGTACAAGGGGCTAACACCGGGGAGCTGTTTTTT
>TRBD1|TRBV6-1|TRBJ1-4|NA
CASSSRTGGNEKLFF
TGTGCCAGCAGTTCCCGGACAGGGGGTAATGAAAAACTGTTTTTT
>NA|TRBV10-3|TRBJ2-6|NA
CAISEFGTPSGANVLTF
TGTGCCATCAGTGAGTTTGGGACACCATCTGGGGCCAACGTCCTGACTTTC
>TRBD2|TRBV5-1|TRBJ2-7|once
CASSGLAGYEQYF
TGCGCCAGCAGCGGACTAGCTGGGTACGAGCAGTACTTC
>NA|TRBV5-1|TRBJ2-3|NA
CASSLNPGGAGGDTQYF
TGCGCCAGCAGCTTGAACCCCGGCGGCGCCGGGGGAGATACGCAGTATTTT
>TRBD1|TRBV27|TRBJ2-7|NA
CASSVGGTGPYEQYF
TGTGCCAGCAGCGTCGGGGGGACAGGGCCTTACGAGCAGTACTTC
>TRBD1|TRBV9|TRBJ1-4|NA
CASSPGTVPEKLFF
TGTGCCAGCAGCCCCGGGACAGTACCCGAAAAACTGTTTTTT
>NA|TRBV6-1|TRBJ2-1|NA
CASSEAGTSDEQFF
TGTGCCAGCAGTGAAGCAGGGACAAGTGATGAGCAGTTCTTC
>NA|TRBV5-1|TRBJ2-1|NA
CASSLGLSYNEQFF
TGCGCCAGCAGCTTGGGCCTGTCCTACAATGAGCAGTTCTTC
>NA|TRBV6-1|TRBJ1-5|NA
CASSHSQGGGQPQHF
TGTGCCAGCAGTCACAGCCAAGGCGGCGGTCAGCCCCAGCATTTT
>NA|TRBV5-1|TRBJ2-1|NA
CASSSGQHYNEQFF
TGCGCCAGCAGCTCCGGTCAGCATTACAATGAGCAGTTCTTC